This T cell receptor beta chain was obtained from a study of blood T cells in healthy people across ages. This clonotype was seen more than once but under ten times. The CDR3 is made up of 13 amino acids. Trimming cost V 7 bases and J 4 bases, with 10 bases left between them. In germline, CDR1 is MDHEN, CDR2 SYDVKM. The second PCR ran roughly 6 to 12 cycles with a sample-barcoded 5' primer and J-beta primers. TCRdb analysed the 5' RACE reads with MiXCR anew, one entry per CDR3 protein. The data contain roughly 2 million distinct CDR3 sequences, 49% of them singletons. The chain carries TRBV28 and TRBJ1-4, with D unclear. The source material was blood. The clonotype was recovered from a woman between 40 and 55 years old in good health. In nucleotides, the CDR3 is TGTGCCAGCACACACCCAAATAATGAAAAACTGTTTTTT. It translates to CASTHPNNEKLFF.